The rows below give T cell receptor beta chains drawn from one sample of a study of CD8 T cells in ankylosing spondylitis. In TCRdb, the 5' RACE reads were re-called with MiXCR into one record per CDR3 protein. The sample holds approximately 300,000 distinct CDR3 sequences; less than 25% are singletons and the top ten take 3.5%. The sample comprised blood, either unsorted or a sorted T cell fraction (not recorded which). The receptors here all came from a female donor with ankylosing spondylitis or in good health (not recorded which). CDR3s include the opening cysteine and the closing phenylalanine or tryptophan. The D gene is left open where the match is weak. Size tells how often a clone was seen (once, few, many) or the class of an expanded clone, and some rows leave it out.

size	length	V	J	D	DNA	CDR3
-	10	TRBV2	TRBJ2-1	-	TGTGCCAGCAGGGTGGATGAGCAGTTCTTC	CASRVDEQFF
many	16	TRBV20-1	TRBJ2-1	TRBD2	TGCAGTGCCTCGTATAGCGGGAGGCTGATCTACAATGAGCAGTTCTTC	CSASYSGRLIYNEQFF
once	19	TRBV18	TRBJ2-2	TRBD2	TGTGCCAGCTCACTGCTACTCTCTAGCGGGATCAGGAACACCGGGGAGCTGTTTTTT	CASSLLLSSGIRNTGELFF
few	15	TRBV28	TRBJ2-7	-	TGTGCCACTAAAAGGGCGGTCTCCCCCTCCTACGAGCAGTACTTC	CATKRAVSPSYEQYF
few	12	TRBV24-1	TRBJ1-2	-	TGTGCCACCAGTGATTCCGCCTATGGCTACACCTTC	CATSDSAYGYTF
few	15	TRBV5-1	TRBJ2-3	TRBD1	TGCGCCAGCAGCTTAGAGGGGGCGAAGACAGATACGCAGTATTTT	CASSLEGAKTDTQYF
-	13	TRBV19	TRBJ1-5	-	TGTGCCACCGCAGACAGCCGAGATCAGCCCCAGCATTTT	CATADSRDQPQHF
-	13	TRBV20-1	TRBJ2-7	TRBD1	TGCAGTGTCCGGGACAGACCATCCTACGAGCAGTACTTC	CSVRDRPSYEQYF
-	15	TRBV4-2	TRBJ2-5	TRBD2	TGTGCCAGCAGCCAAGAAAGCGGGAGGGGGGTGACCCAGTACTTC	CASSQESGRGVTQYF
-	15	TRBV21-1	TRBJ1-6	-	TGTGCCAGCAGCAAAGTGGAGACAGGGCGATCACCCCTCCACTTT	CASSKVETGRSPLHF
-	16	TRBV20-1	TRBJ2-6	-	TGCAGTGCTCTACCCTGGGACTTCTCTGGGGCCAACGTCCTGACTTTC	CSALPWDFSGANVLTF
-	14	TRBV9	TRBJ2-1	TRBD1	TGTGCCAGCAGCTCGACAGGGACAGGCAATGAGCAGTTCTTC	CASSSTGTGNEQFF
-	12	TRBV28	TRBJ2-7	-	TGTGCCAGCAGCTCGGACAGAGGCGAGCAGTACTTC	CASSSDRGEQYF
-	14	TRBV10-3	TRBJ2-2	-	TGTGCCATCAGTGTCAAAGGGGCCGCCGGGGAGCTGTTTTTT	CAISVKGAAGELFF
-	16	TRBV4-2	TRBJ2-3	-	TGTGCCAGCAGCGCGGCCACGAGCGGACCCACAGATACGCAGTATTTT	CASSAATSGPTDTQYF
-	14	TRBV10-2	TRBJ2-3	-	TGCGCCAGCAGAGGGGGGGCGACCACAGATACGCAGTATTTT	CASRGGATTDTQYF
-	15	TRBV29-1	TRBJ2-7	-	TGCAGCGTTGTGGGACCGAAAGCAAGCTCCTACGAGCAGTACTTC	CSVVGPKASSYEQYF
-	11	TRBV30	TRBJ1-4	-	TGTGCCTGCCTAATCGATGAAAAACTGTTTTTT	CACLIDEKLFF
few	13	TRBV12-3/TRBV12-4	TRBJ1-2	TRBD1	TGTGCCAGCAGTTTGGGACAGCGAACAAGCTACACCTTC	CASSLGQRTSYTF
-	12	TRBV18	TRBJ2-5	-	TGTGCCAGCTCACCAACAGGGGAGACCCAGTACTTC	CASSPTGETQYF
many	13	TRBV29-1	TRBJ2-7	-	TGCAGCGTTGACGTAGGTGGCACCTACGAGCAGTACTTC	CSVDVGGTYEQYF
-	18	TRBV11-1	TRBJ2-1	TRBD2	TGTGCCAGCAGCTGGCTAGGGACTAGCGGGCTTTTGAACAATGAGCAGTTCTTC	CASSWLGTSGLLNNEQFF
-	14	TRBV10-1	TRBJ2-7	-	TGCGCCAGCAGTGAGGCGGACCACCGGGACGAGCAGTACTTC	CASSEADHRDEQYF
few	12	TRBV20-1	TRBJ2-4	TRBD2	TGCAGTGCTAGAGGGACTAGTGTCATTCAGTACTTC	CSARGTSVIQYF
many	15	TRBV6-5	TRBJ2-5	TRBD2	TGTGCCAGCAGTTACTCGACGGGGAGGGGAGAGACCCAGTACTTC	CASSYSTGRGETQYF
few	15	TRBV19	TRBJ2-1	-	TGTGCCAGTAGTACTTGGAATAGCGCTGACAATGAGCAGTTCTTC	CASSTWNSADNEQFF
-	16	TRBV7-2	TRBJ2-2	TRBD2	TGTGCCAGCAGCTTAACTAGCGGACAGAACACCGGGGAGCTGTTTTTT	CASSLTSGQNTGELFF
-	16	TRBV3-1	TRBJ2-1	TRBD2	TGTGCCAGCAGCCAAGATAGGAGCGGGAGAGGCAATGAGCAGTTCTTC	CASSQDRSGRGNEQFF
-	13	TRBV6-2/TRBV6-3	TRBJ1-1	-	TGTGCCAGCAATTGGGACGTGAACACTGAAGCTTTCTTT	CASNWDVNTEAFF
-	13	TRBV7-2	TRBJ1-2	-	TGTGCCAGCAATATTCGGGGGCCGGATGGCTACACCTTC	CASNIRGPDGYTF
-	14	TRBV4-1	TRBJ2-7	-	TGCGCCAGCAGCCAAAACCAAAGGGGCTACGAGCAGTACTTC	CASSQNQRGYEQYF
-	16	TRBV5-6	TRBJ1-2	-	TGTGCCAGCAGCTTTGACATAATAGAAAGGAAGGATGGCTACACCTTC	CASSFDIIERKDGYTF
few	13	TRBV6-1	TRBJ1-5	-	-	CASGWTSGQPQHF
-	15	TRBV12-3/TRBV12-4	TRBJ2-1	TRBD2	TGTGCCAGCAGTTTTGGGACTAGCGGGGGGGGTAAGCAGTTCTTC	CASSFGTSGGGKQFF
-	16	TRBV24-1	TRBJ1-2	-	TGTGCCACCAGTGATGCCTCTAGACAGGCGGACTATGGCTACACCTTC	CATSDASRQADYGYTF
few	15	TRBV7-2	TRBJ2-7	-	TGTGCCAGCAGCTTCGGTCTCCTAAGCTCCTACGAGCAGTACTTC	CASSFGLLSSYEQYF
many	16	TRBV29-1	TRBJ2-5	TRBD1	TGCAGCGTTGGCGACAGGGTCCGACCTTTCCAAGAGACCCAGTACTTC	CSVGDRVRPFQETQYF
-	14	TRBV5-1	TRBJ2-7	-	TGCGCCAGCAGCGGCGGAGGGTACTCCTACGAGCAGTACTTC	CASSGGGYSYEQYF
-	14	TRBV7-9	TRBJ1-1	-	TGTGCCAGCAGCCCCACTTCCCGAGGGGCTGAAGCTTTCTTT	CASSPTSRGAEAFF
-	12	TRBV12-3/TRBV12-4	TRBJ2-1	-	TGTGCCAGCAGTATCCTTTCCCCCCCCGCGTTCTTC	CASSILSPPAFF
few	16	TRBV7-9	TRBJ2-2	TRBD2	TGTGCCAGCAGCTTGGCGGGAGTTCAAAACACCGGGGAGCTGTTTTTT	CASSLAGVQNTGELFF
many	12	TRBV20-1	TRBJ1-2	TRBD1	TGCAGTGCTAAACAGGGGAACTATGGCTACACCTTC	CSAKQGNYGYTF
-	16	TRBV7-9	TRBJ2-2	TRBD2	TGTGCCAGCAGCTTTAGCGGGAGGACTAACACCGGGGAGCTGTTTTTT	CASSFSGRTNTGELFF
few	15	TRBV4-1	TRBJ1-1	-	TGCGCCAGCAGCCAAGCATACAGGAGGAACACTGAAGCTTTCTTT	CASSQAYRRNTEAFF
-	13	TRBV10-3	TRBJ1-1	-	TGTGCCATCAGGCTAACAGTGAACACTGAAGCTTTCTTT	CAIRLTVNTEAFF
-	12	TRBV10-3	TRBJ2-7	-	TGTGCCATCAGCGGTTCGCAGTACGAGCAGTACTTC	CAISGSQYEQYF
few	13	TRBV20-1	TRBJ1-2	TRBD1	TGCAGTGCACCACAGGGGATCGACTATGGCTACACCTTC	CSAPQGIDYGYTF
few	17	TRBV15	TRBJ2-3	-	TGTGCCACCAGCCCTGAATTGGCGGGGACTAGCACAGATACGCAGTATTTT	CATSPELAGTSTDTQYF
many	14	TRBV12-3/TRBV12-4	TRBJ2-7	-	TGTGCCAGCACCCTCGGGCGAAGCTCCTACGAGCAGTACTTC	CASTLGRSSYEQYF
few	14	TRBV7-2	TRBJ1-5	-	TGTGCCAGCAGCTTGAAGGTTTCCAATCAGCCCCAGCATTTT	CASSLKVSNQPQHF
few	14	TRBV29-1	TRBJ1-1	-	TGCAGCGTTAACCTTTTTGAACTCCACACTGAAGCTTTCTTT	CSVNLFELHTEAFF
-	16	TRBV7-2	TRBJ2-4	TRBD1	TGTGCCAGCAGCTTAGGGACAGGGTGGCCCAAAAACATTCAGTACTTC	CASSLGTGWPKNIQYF
-	12	TRBV20-1	TRBJ2-1	TRBD1	TGCAGTGCTAGGAGACAGGGAAACGAGCAGTTCTTC	CSARRQGNEQFF
-	12	TRBV6-2/TRBV6-3	TRBJ1-1	-	TGTGCCAGAGAAAGGAGGGCAGCTGAAGCTTTCTTT	CARERRAAEAFF
few	13	TRBV20-1	TRBJ2-5	-	TGCAGTGCTAGTTTTACAGCCCAAGAGACCCAGTACTTC	CSASFTAQETQYF
few	16	TRBV7-3	TRBJ2-1	TRBD1	TGTGCCAGCAGCTTAGAGGGACAGATCTCCTACAATGAGCAGTTCTTC	CASSLEGQISYNEQFF
many	13	TRBV12-3/TRBV12-4	TRBJ1-5	-	TGTGCCAGCACCCGTTGGGGAGATCAGCCCCAGCATTTT	CASTRWGDQPQHF
many	15	TRBV28	TRBJ2-3	TRBD2	TGTGCCAGCAAGCCAGCGGGAGGCCTGGCAGATACGCAGTATTTT	CASKPAGGLADTQYF
many	13	TRBV7-2	TRBJ2-1	TRBD2	TGTGCCAGCAGCTTACTAGCGGGAGCTGAGCAGTTCTTC	CASSLLAGAEQFF